The next 15 T cell receptor beta chains were all read from a single sample in a study of a mutant IDH1 vaccine in newly diagnosed glioma. Produced via immunoSEQ multiplex PCR; TCRdb's table is partial and in-frame only. The top ten clones hold roughly 2.4% of a sample with 43,000 or so clones, roughly 92% of them seen once. Time point described: week 35, safety follow-up. Each dose delivered 300 ug of mutant IDH1 20-mer peptide subcutaneously with imiquimod. These TCRs' antigens remain unknown. Sequenced here: PBMCs, sampled from a glioma patient whose treatment included an IDH1 peptide vaccine. Receptors originate from a man aged 45-65 years with glioma.

The genes are TRBV2 and TRBJ1-2; D is unresolved. The CDR3 is made up of 13 amino acids. V shed 4 bases and J shed 4 bases, with 10 bases lying between them. CDR1 and CDR2 from the germline V gene are SNHLY and FYNNEI. The chain's CDR3 is CASSVMDGYGYTF. The CDR3 region has the DNA TGTGCCAGCAGTGTAATGGACGGCTATGGCTACACCTTC.

J is TRBJ2-7 and V is TRBV4-1; 10 bases agree with TRBD2. The CDR3 runs 16 residues. Germline V gives CDR1 MGHRA, CDR2 YSYEKL. V gave up 2 bases and J gave up 0 bases; unmatched junction bases: 4. The CDR3 protein is CASSQSSSGSSYEQYF. CDR3 DNA: TGCGCCAGCAGCCAATCGTCTAGCGGGAGCTCCTACGAGCAGTACTTC.

The count of this clone is one. The chain is built from TRBV6-1 and TRBJ1-1; D might be TRBD1 (5 bases). This CDR3 is 13 amino acids long. Trimming cost V 5 bases and J 11 bases, with 18 bases left between them. Germline CDR1 and CDR2: MNHNS and SASEGT. As DNA, the CDR3 is TGTGCCAGCAGTTTTACGAGTGGGGGTGACGCTTTCTTT. This sequence encodes CASSFTSGGDAFF.

This chain joins TRBV5-6 and TRBJ1-1; D is possibly TRBD1 (5 bases). The CDR3 length is 14 residues. Trimming left V 4 bases short and J 1 base short, with 11 bases between. Germline V lookup: CDR1 SGHDT, CDR2 YYEEEE. The CDR3 coding sequence is TGTGCCAGCAGCCCGGGACTCCCGAACACTGAAGCTTTCTTT. This sequence encodes CASSPGLPNTEAFF.

The CDR3 is CASSPDRLSYEQYF. In DNA, the CDR3 is TGTGCCAGCAGTCCGGACAGACTTAGCTACGAGCAGTACTTC. The chain is built from TRBV6-1 and TRBJ2-7, with D possibly matching TRBD1 (6 bases). CDR1 is MNHNS and CDR2 is SASEGT in the germline V gene. V was cut by 5 bases and J by 3 bases, with 14 bases left in between. CDR3 length equals 14 residues.

The rearrangement joins TRBV6-7 to TRBJ1-5; D possibly corresponds to TRBD1 (5 bases). TRBV6-7 has ORF status, its function being uncertain. The ends were cut back, 6 bases at V and 5 bases at J, with 8 bases in the middle. This CDR3 has 12 residues. This CDR3 is CASRRGDQPQHF. The CDR3 DNA reads TGTGCCAGCAGGCGGGGGGATCAGCCCCAGCATTTT.

The CDR3, as DNA: TGTGCCAGCAGCTCCTCGACTAGCGGGGTCGGGGAGACCCAGTACTTC. Translating it yields CASSSSTSGVGETQYF. The gene calls are TRBV5-4 and TRBJ2-5, with 11 positions matching TRBD2. This CDR3 is 16 amino acids long. Trimming removed 3 bases from V and 5 bases from J; junction bases left unmatched: 9. CDR1 is SGHNT and CDR2 is YYREEE in the germline V gene (reference sequence).

V is TRBV9 and J is TRBJ1-1; maybe TRBD1 (5 bases). Germline CDR1 and CDR2: SGDLS and YYNGEE. This CDR3 spans 16 amino acids. Deletions cut 0 bases from V and 4 bases from J, with 16 bases between. DNA of the CDR3: TGTGCCAGCAGCGTAGGGTTGGGCAGGGAGGCCACTGAAGCTTTCTTT. This translates into CASSVGLGREATEAFF.

The chain carries TRBV14 and TRBJ2-2, with D possibly matching TRBD2 (6 bases). Trimming removed 1 base at V and 3 bases at J, with 18 bases between. The CDR3 consists of 18 residues. Germline assignment: CDR1 SGHDN and CDR2 FVKESK. In nucleotides, the CDR3 is TGTGCCAGCAGCCAAGCCCCTTCGGGGGTTTGGGACACCGGGGAGCTGTTTTTT. It specifies CASSQAPSGVWDTGELFF.

The gene calls are TRBV10-3 and TRBJ1-2; TRBD1 matches 8 bases. The ends lost 5 bases at V and 4 bases at J; junction bases unmatched: 9. Germline CDR1 is ENHRY and CDR2 is SYGVKD. CDR3 length: 15 amino acids. The CDR3 is CAISTATGESYGYTF. For the CDR3, the DNA is TGTGCCATCAGTACAGCGACAGGGGAGTCCTATGGCTACACCTTC.

The chain carries TRBV18 and TRBJ2-6; maybe TRBD2 (5 bases). V lost 4 bases to trimming and J lost 0 bases, with 7 bases between them. The CDR3 spans 15 residues. Per the germline V gene, CDR1 is KGHSH and CDR2 is LQKENI. The CDR3 sequence is CASSLTSSGANVLTF. DNA of the CDR3: TGTGCCAGCTCACTCACTAGCTCTGGGGCCAACGTCCTGACTTTC. Full variable domain (missing parts from reference TRBV18 and TRBJ2-6): NAGVMQNPRHLVRRRGQEARLRCSPMKGHSHVYWYRQLPEEGLKFMVYLQKENIIDESGMPKERFSAEFPKEGPSILRIQQVVRGDSAAYFCASSLTSSGANVLTFGAGSRLTVL.

J is TRBJ2-7 and V is TRBV10-3; 10 nucleotides align to TRBD1. Trimming took 6 bases from V and 0 from J; bases not matched to a gene: 2. Germline values: CDR1 ENHRY, CDR2 SYGVKD. The CDR3 covers 14 residues. The CDR3 coding sequence is TGTGCCATCAGGCGGACAGGGGGCTCCTACGAGCAGTACTTC. Residues: CAIRRTGGSYEQYF.

The chain links TRBV6-4 to TRBJ2-3, with D possibly being TRBD1 (5 bases). Looked up from germline, CDR1 is MRHNA and CDR2 is SNTAGT. V lost 0 bases to trimming and J lost 2 bases, with 9 bases between them. The CDR3 has 15 amino acids. The CDR3 DNA reads TGTGCCAGCAGTGACTCGGCAGGGTCCACAGATACGCAGTATTTT. As protein: CASSDSAGSTDTQYF.

This chain joins TRBV6-1 and TRBJ2-5; possible D gene TRBD2, 6 bases. Germline V gives CDR1 MNHNS, CDR2 SASEGT. The CDR3 spans 15 residues. V lost 6 bases, J lost 5 bases, and 19 bases lay in between. The CDR3 nucleotides are TGTGCCAGCAGCCCCCGAGCGGGCACGGGGGAGACCCAGTACTTC. It codes for CASSPRAGTGETQYF.

This rearrangement joins TRBV5-4 to TRBJ1-1; D is unresolved. This CDR3 spans 14 amino acids. Germline V lookup: CDR1 SGHNT, CDR2 YYREEE (reference sequence). V was cut by 4 bases and J by 1 base, with 11 bases left in between. CDR3 bases: TGTGCCAGCAGCCCCACGGGGAGGAACACTGAAGCTTTCTTT. It is translated as CASSPTGRNTEAFF.